This TCR beta chain comes out of a study of T-cell memory formation after mild COVID-19. The study, taken as a whole, reports: Some clones that responded turned up in pre-infection memory, which suggests that cross-reactive memory joined in. Still unconfirmed is whether the second-wave clones peaking on day 37 recognized SARS-CoV-2. For contracting clones, CD4+ ones sat mainly in CM and EM, CD8+ in EMRA.

About this clonotype: What it binds is unknown.

The CDR3 extends over 15 amino acids. Germline CDR1 and CDR2: SGHTA and FQGNSA. V shed 5 bases and J shed 1 base, with 15 bases lying between them. 5'RACE primed from the constant segment yielded TCR alpha and TCR beta cDNA libraries bearing sample barcodes and UMIs. Each CDR3 protein is one row after TCRdb ran MiXCR on the 5' RACE reads. The table records about 130,000 distinct CDR3 sequences, approximately 15% of them present only once. The sequencing input was PBMCs or a T cell subset sorted from them (not recorded which). The sequence came from a man between 18 and 35 years old who had mild COVID-19 (a few samples of this study predate the infection). Cell type and time point are not known. The chain combines TRBV7-2 with TRBJ2-7; perhaps D is TRBD1 or TRBD2 (5 bases each). The CDR3 is CASSLGGSASYEQYF. CDR3 sequence (DNA): TGTGCCAGCAGCCTTGGGGGTAGCGCGTCCTACGAGCAGTACTTC.